These 9 T cell receptor beta chains came from one sample sequenced in a study of blood T cell repertoires in COVID-19. Measured with immunoSEQ multiplex PCR; TCRdb has only the in-frame clones, and not every one. The repertoire holds approximately 83,000 clones, 60% to 85% seen once, with about 10% in the top ten. The material sequenced was peripheral blood. The receptors stem from a woman aged 80 or over with acute or convalescent COVID-19.

The J gene is TRBJ1-6, the V gene TRBV2; D unclear. Germline-derived CDR1 and CDR2 are SNHLY and FYNNEI. V lost 0 bases and J 10 bases, leaving 13 bases between the germline ends. The CDR3 is 15 amino acids. CDR3 DNA: TGTGCCAGCAGTGAAGCAGGGAGGATTGGATCACCCCTCCACTTT. Translation gives CASSEAGRIGSPLHF.

The gene calls are TRBV5-5 and TRBJ2-6; D not certain. V gave up 4 bases and J gave up 2 bases, with 7 bases separating them. The CDR3 is made up of 14 amino acids. The V gene's germline CDR1 is SGHKS and CDR2 YYEKEE (reference sequence). The CDR3, as DNA: TGTGCCAGCAGCGGCCGTCCTGGGGCCAACGTCCTGACTTTC. Amino acids: CASSGRPGANVLTF.

J is TRBJ2-1 and V is TRBV7-8, with 15 bases aligning to TRBD2. The junction had 8 bases not matched to a gene; V was cut back by 4 bases and J by 4 bases. The CDR3 has 18 amino acids. The germline V gene encodes CDR1 SGHVS and CDR2 FQNEAQ. CDR3 coding DNA: TGTGCCAGCAGCTACCTCGGGACTAGCGGGAGGTATTACAATGAGCAGTTCTTC. Translating it yields CASSYLGTSGRYYNEQFF.

The V and J genes are TRBV9 and TRBJ2-5, with a tentative D call TRBD1 (6 bases). This CDR3 is built from 14 residues. V lost 2 bases, J lost 4 bases, and 12 bases lay in between. Germline lookup yields CDR1 SGDLS and CDR2 YYNGEE. The CDR3 reads CASSVRQDRETQYF. In DNA, the CDR3 is TGTGCCAGCAGCGTTCGACAGGACAGAGAGACCCAGTACTTC.

J is TRBJ2-1 and V is TRBV28; 9 bases align to TRBD2. CDR3 length: 14 amino acids. Germline V gene lookup returns CDR1 MDHEN and CDR2 SYDVKM. The junction had 2 bases not matched to a gene; V was cut back by 6 bases and J by 2 bases. The chain's CDR3 is CASRAGGPYNEQFF. The CDR3, as DNA: TGTGCCAGCAGGGCGGGAGGGCCCTACAATGAGCAGTTCTTC.

The chain has TRBV18 and TRBJ1-3, with D possibly TRBD1 on 6 matching bases. Trimming took 2 bases from V and 0 from J, leaving 11 bases between them. Germline V gives CDR1 KGHSH, CDR2 LQKENI. This CDR3 region has 16 residues. The CDR3 is CASSPIQGNSGNTIYF. The CDR3 nucleotides read TGTGCCAGCTCACCAATACAGGGTAACTCTGGAAACACCATATATTTT.

This chain links TRBV6-5 with TRBJ2-7, with 8 bases aligning to TRBD2. Per germline, CDR1 MNHEY and CDR2 SVGAGI. The CDR3 extends over 12 amino acids. V shed 7 bases and J 3 bases; nucleotides not matched to a gene: 2. In nucleotides, the CDR3 is TGTGCCAGCACGGGACTAGGCTACGAGCAGTACTTC. It is translated as CASTGLGYEQYF.

The V and J genes are TRBV25-1 and TRBJ2-7, with a tentative D call TRBD2 (6 bases). The CDR3 sequence is 14 residues long. V lost 10 bases, J lost 6 bases, and 22 bases lay in between. In germline, CDR1 is MGHDK, CDR2 SYGVNS. CDR3 in DNA: TGTGCCACTACGCCCCCTATGGGAGCGGGCGAGCAGTACTTC. Residues: CATTPPMGAGEQYF.

CDR3 protein: CASSLLAGYSNQPQHF. CDR3 DNA sequence: TGTGCCAGCAGTTTATTGGCAGGTTATAGCAATCAGCCCCAGCATTTT. The chain links TRBV28 to TRBJ1-5; D not certain. V gave up 1 base and J gave up 0 bases, with 10 bases separating them. The CDR3 runs to 16 residues. Germline V gene sequence: CDR1 MDHEN, CDR2 SYDVKM.